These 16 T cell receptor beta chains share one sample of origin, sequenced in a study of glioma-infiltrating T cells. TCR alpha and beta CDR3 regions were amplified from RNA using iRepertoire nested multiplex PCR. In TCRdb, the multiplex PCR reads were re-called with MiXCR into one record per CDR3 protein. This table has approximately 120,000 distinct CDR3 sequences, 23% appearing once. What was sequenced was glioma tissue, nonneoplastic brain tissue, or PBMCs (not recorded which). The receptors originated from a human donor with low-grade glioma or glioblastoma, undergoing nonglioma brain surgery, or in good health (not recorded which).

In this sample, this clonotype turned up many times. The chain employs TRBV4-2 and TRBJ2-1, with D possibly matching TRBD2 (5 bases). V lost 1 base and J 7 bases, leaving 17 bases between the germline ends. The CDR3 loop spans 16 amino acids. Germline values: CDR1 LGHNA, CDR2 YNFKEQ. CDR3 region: CASSQGPSGGDNEQFF. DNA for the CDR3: TGTGCCAGCAGCCAAGGGCCCAGCGGAGGTGATAATGAGCAGTTCTTC.

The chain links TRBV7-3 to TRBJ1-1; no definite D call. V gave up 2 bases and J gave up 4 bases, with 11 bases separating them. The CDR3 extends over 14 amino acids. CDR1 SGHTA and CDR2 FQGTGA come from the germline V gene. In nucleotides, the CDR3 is TGTGCCAGCAGCTTAGAAGCCTCCGGCACTGAAGCTTTCTTT. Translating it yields CASSLEASGTEAFF. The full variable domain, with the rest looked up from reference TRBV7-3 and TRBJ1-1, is GAGVSQTPSNKVTEKGKYVELRCDPISGHTALYWYRQSLGQGPEFLIYFQGTGAADDSGLPNDRFFAVRPEGSVSTLKIQRTERGDSAVYLCASSLEASGTEAFFGQGTRLTVV.

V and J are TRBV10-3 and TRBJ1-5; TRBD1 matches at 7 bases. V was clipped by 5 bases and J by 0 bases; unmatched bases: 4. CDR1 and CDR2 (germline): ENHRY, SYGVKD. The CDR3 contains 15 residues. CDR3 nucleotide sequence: TGTGCCATCAGTCAGGGGGTCGCTAGCAATCAGCCCCAGCATTTT. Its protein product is CAISQGVASNQPQHF.

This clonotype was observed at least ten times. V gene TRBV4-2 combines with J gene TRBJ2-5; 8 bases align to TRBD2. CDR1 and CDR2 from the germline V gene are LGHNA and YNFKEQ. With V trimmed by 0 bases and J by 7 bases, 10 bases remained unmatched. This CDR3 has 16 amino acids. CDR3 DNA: TGTGCCAGCAGCCAAGATCCGGGGACTAGTCGGTCGACCCAGTACTTC. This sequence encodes CASSQDPGTSRSTQYF.

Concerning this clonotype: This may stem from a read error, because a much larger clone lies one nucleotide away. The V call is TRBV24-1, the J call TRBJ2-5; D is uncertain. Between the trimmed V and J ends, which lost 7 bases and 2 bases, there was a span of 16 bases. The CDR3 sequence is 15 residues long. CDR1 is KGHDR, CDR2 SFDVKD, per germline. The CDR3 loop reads CATSGPVGAQETQYF. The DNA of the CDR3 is TGTGCCACCAGCGGACCCGTTGGCGCACAAGAGACCCAGTACTTC.

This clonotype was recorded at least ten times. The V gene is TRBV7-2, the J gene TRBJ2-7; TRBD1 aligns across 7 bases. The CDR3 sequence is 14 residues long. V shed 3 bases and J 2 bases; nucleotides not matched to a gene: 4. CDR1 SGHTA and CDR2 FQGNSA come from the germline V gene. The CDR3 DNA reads TGTGCCAGCAGCTTGACAGGGATAACCTACGAGCAGTACTTC. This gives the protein CASSLTGITYEQYF. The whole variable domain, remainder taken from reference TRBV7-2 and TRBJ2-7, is GAGVSQSPSNKVTEKGKDVELRCDPISGHTALYWYRQSLGQGLEFLIYFQGNSAPDKSGLPSDRFSAERTGGSVSTLTIQRTQQEDSAVYLCASSLTGITYEQYFGPGTRLTVT.

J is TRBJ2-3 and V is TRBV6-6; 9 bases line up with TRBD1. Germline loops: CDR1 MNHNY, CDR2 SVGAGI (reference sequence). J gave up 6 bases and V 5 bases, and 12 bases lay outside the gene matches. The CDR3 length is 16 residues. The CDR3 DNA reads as TGTGCCAGCAGTCACGAATCCGGGACAGGGCCGGATACGCAGTATTTT. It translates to CASSHESGTGPDTQYF.

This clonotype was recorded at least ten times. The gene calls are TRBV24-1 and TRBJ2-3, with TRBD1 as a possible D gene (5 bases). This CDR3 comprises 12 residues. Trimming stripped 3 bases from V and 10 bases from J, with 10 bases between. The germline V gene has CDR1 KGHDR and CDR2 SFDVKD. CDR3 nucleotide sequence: TGTGCCACCAGTGATACCCTAGGGGCGCAGTATTTT. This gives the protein CATSDTLGAQYF.

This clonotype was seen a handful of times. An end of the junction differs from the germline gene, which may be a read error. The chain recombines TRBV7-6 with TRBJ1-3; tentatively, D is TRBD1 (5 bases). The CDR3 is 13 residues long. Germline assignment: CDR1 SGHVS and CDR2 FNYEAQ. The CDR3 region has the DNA TGTGCCAGCGGACAAGACTCTGGAAACACCGTATATTTT. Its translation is CASGQDSGNTVYF. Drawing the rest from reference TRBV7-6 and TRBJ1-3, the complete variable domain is GAGVSQSPRYKVTKRGQDVALRCDPISGHVSLYWYRQALGQGPEFLTYFNYEAQQDKSGLPNDRFSAERPEGSISTLTIQRTEQRDSAMYRCASGQDSGNTVYFGEGSWLTVV.

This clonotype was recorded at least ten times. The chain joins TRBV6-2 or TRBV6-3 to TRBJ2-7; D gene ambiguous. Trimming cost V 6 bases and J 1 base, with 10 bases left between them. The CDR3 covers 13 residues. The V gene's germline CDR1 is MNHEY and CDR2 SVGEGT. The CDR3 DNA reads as TGTGCCAGCAGCCCTCGACGGTCCTACGAGCAGTACTTC. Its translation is CASSPRRSYEQYF.

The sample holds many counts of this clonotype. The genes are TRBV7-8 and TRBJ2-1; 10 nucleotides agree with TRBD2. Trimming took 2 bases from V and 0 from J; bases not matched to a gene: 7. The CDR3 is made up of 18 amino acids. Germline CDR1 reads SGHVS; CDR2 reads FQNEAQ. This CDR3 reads CASSLRTSGRSSYNEQFF. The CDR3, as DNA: TGTGCCAGCAGCTTACGGACTAGCGGTCGTAGCTCCTACAATGAGCAGTTCTTC.

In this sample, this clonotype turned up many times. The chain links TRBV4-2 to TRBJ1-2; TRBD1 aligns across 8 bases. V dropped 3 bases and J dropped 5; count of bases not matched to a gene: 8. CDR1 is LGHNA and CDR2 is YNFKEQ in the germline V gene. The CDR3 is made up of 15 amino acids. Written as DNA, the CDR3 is TGTGCCAGCAGCCAGCAGACAGGGGACCGGTATGGCTACACCTTC. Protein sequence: CASSQQTGDRYGYTF.

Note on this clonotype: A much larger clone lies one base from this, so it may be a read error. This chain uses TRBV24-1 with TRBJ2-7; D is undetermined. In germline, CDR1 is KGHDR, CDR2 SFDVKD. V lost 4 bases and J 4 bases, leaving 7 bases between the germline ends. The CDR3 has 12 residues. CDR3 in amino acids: CATSEYGYEQYF. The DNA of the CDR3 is TGTGCCACCAGTGAATACGGTTACGAGCAGTACTTC.

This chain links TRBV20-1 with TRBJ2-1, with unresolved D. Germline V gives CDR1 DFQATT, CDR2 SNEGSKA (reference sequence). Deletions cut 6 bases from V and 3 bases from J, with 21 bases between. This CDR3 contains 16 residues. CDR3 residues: CSAPLRAPGFYNEQFF. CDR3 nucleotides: TGCAGTGCGCCGCTGCGAGCGCCGGGCTTCTACAATGAGCAGTTCTTC.

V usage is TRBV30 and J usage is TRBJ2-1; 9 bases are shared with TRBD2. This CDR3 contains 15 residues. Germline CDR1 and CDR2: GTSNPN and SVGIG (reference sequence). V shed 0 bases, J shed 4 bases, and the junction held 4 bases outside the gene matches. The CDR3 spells CAWSVNSGGYNEQFF. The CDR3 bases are TGTGCCTGGAGTGTAAATAGCGGGGGTTACAATGAGCAGTTCTTC.

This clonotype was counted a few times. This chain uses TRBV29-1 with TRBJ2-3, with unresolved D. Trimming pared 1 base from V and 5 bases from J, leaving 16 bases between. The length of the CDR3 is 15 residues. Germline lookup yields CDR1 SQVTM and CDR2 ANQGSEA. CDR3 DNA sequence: TGCAGCGTTGAAGCTCCAAACCTTCGCTTAGATACGCAGTATTTT. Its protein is CSVEAPNLRLDTQYF.